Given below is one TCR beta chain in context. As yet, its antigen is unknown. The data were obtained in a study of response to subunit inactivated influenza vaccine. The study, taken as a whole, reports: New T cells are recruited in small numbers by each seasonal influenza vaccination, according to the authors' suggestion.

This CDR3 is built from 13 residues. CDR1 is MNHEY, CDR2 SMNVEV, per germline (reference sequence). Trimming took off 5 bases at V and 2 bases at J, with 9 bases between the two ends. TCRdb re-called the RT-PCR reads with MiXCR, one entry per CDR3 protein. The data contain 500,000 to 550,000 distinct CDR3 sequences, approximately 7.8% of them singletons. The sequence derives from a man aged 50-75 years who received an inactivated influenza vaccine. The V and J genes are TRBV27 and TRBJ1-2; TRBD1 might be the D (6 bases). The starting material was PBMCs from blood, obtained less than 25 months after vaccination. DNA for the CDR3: TGTGCCAGCAGTAAAACAGGGAACTATGGCTACACCTTC. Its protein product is CASSKTGNYGYTF.